Listed below are T cell receptor beta chains from one sample, sequenced in a study of CD4 T cells in relation to SARS-CoV-2 and coronaviruses. Libraries were prepared by immunoSEQ multiplex PCR; TCRdb keeps only in-frame clonotypes and omits some of them. The sample includes about 36,000 clones, 65% to 80% of them seen just once. These receptors are not linked to any known antigen. The sample was memory CD4+ T cells from PBMCs, cultured in vitro. These receptors were collected from an adult with COVID-19. Both conserved end residues are part of each CDR3. A D gene is named only where the DNA matches it firmly. Clone size is not always given. Where it is, it says once, few, many or a class for expanded clones.

J,size,V,D,DNA,CDR3
TRBJ2-7,-,TRBV30,TRBD2,TGTGCCTGGAGAAGGACTAGCGGGACTATATACGAGCAGTACTTC,CAWRRTSGTIYEQYF
TRBJ2-3,-,TRBV27,-,TGTGCCAGCAGTTTATCGGGGTTCACCACAGATACGCAGTATTTT,CASSLSGFTTDTQYF
TRBJ1-3,-,TRBV30,-,TGTGCCTGCGACACGTCTGGAAACACCATATATTTT,CACDTSGNTIYF
TRBJ2-3,-,TRBV11-2,-,TGTGCCAGCAGCTTAGTCGGGACTAGCACAGATACGCAGTATTTT,CASSLVGTSTDTQYF
TRBJ1-3,-,TRBV9,-,TGTGCCAGCAGCGTACACCCTGCTGGAAACACCATATATTTT,CASSVHPAGNTIYF
TRBJ2-7,-,TRBV10-1,TRBD2,TGCGCCAGCAGTGATCCTAGCGGGATTCTCCACGAGCAGTACTTC,CASSDPSGILHEQYF
TRBJ2-6,-,TRBV30,TRBD1,TGTGCCTGGGGAGCCGGGACAGGCTCTGGGGCCAACGTCCTGACTTTC,CAWGAGTGSGANVLTF
TRBJ2-6,-,TRBV29-1,-,TGCAGCGTCAACTCTGGGGCCAACGTCCTGACTTTC,CSVNSGANVLTF
TRBJ1-2,-,TRBV5-1,-,TGCGCCAGCAGTCCCGTTCAGGGGAGCAGTGGCTACACCTTC,CASSPVQGSSGYTF
TRBJ2-1,-,TRBV2,TRBD2,TGTGCCAGCAGTGAACTTCCGGGGGGAAGCTACAATGAGCAGTTCTTC,CASSELPGGSYNEQFF
TRBJ2-1,-,TRBV10-3,-,TGTGCCACCGCGGACGAGAGCATCTACAATGAGCAGTTCTTC,CATADESIYNEQFF
TRBJ2-7,-,TRBV9,-,TGTGCCAGCAGCGCCGGGACACTAAACTACGAGCAGTACTTC,CASSAGTLNYEQYF
TRBJ2-1,-,TRBV24-1,TRBD1,TGTGCCACCCGGGACAGGGTTGACCATGAGCAGTTCTTC,CATRDRVDHEQFF
TRBJ1-6,few,TRBV7-8,-,TGTGCCAGCAGCTTTTTGGTGGACAGTAATTCACCCCTCCACTTT,CASSFLVDSNSPLHF
TRBJ2-7,-,TRBV9,-,TGTGCCAGCAGCCCAGATCCTCTGAGCTACGAGCAGTACTTC,CASSPDPLSYEQYF
TRBJ2-2,-,TRBV2,-,TGTGCCAGCAGTGTAGGGCGCCCGAACACCGGGGAGCTGTTTTTT,CASSVGRPNTGELFF
TRBJ2-7,-,TRBV6-5,TRBD2,TGTGCCAGCCGGCGGGGGTCCTCCTACGAGCAGTACTTC,CASRRGSSYEQYF
TRBJ2-1,-,TRBV3-1/TRBV3-2,TRBD1,TGTGCCAGCAGCCACCTGGACAGGGGAGAGCAGTTCTTC,CASSHLDRGEQFF
TRBJ2-5,-,TRBV3-1/TRBV3-2,TRBD2,TGTGCCAGCAGGCGGACTAGCGGGTTCCTTAAAGAGACCCAGTACTTC,CASRRTSGFLKETQYF
TRBJ1-4,few,TRBV2,-,TGTGCCAGCAGCTCGCTAGTGGGAGGTGAAAAACTGTTTTTT,CASSSLVGGEKLFF
TRBJ2-1,-,TRBV5-4,TRBD2,TGTGCCAGCAGCCGAAGACTAGCGGGAGCATACAATGAGCAGTTCTTC,CASSRRLAGAYNEQFF
TRBJ1-1,-,TRBV18,-,TGTGCCAGCTCACTTGGTATGAACACTGAAGCTTTCTTT,CASSLGMNTEAFF
TRBJ2-5,-,TRBV30,TRBD2,TGTGCCTGGAGTGGTCTAGCGGCAGAGACCCAGTACTTC,CAWSGLAAETQYF
TRBJ1-1,-,TRBV18,-,TGTGCCAGCTCACCACGGGCAGCGAACACTGAAGCTTTCTTT,CASSPRAANTEAFF
TRBJ2-7,-,TRBV10-3,-,TGTGCCATCAGTGAGTCGACCTTCAGGACAAGCTCCTACGAGCAGTACTTC,CAISESTFRTSSYEQYF
TRBJ2-3,-,TRBV24-1,-,TGTGCCACCAGTGTATCCGGTCAAGGCACAGATACGCAGTATTTT,CATSVSGQGTDTQYF
TRBJ1-2,-,TRBV28,-,TGTGCCAGCAGTTTACTTCAGGGACAAACCTATGGCTACACCTTC,CASSLLQGQTYGYTF
TRBJ2-2,-,TRBV7-6,TRBD2,TGTGCCAGCAGCCTAGGACTAGCGGGAGAGCCGAACACCGGGGAGCTGTTTTTT,CASSLGLAGEPNTGELFF
TRBJ2-7,-,TRBV11-2,-,TGTGCCAGCAGCTTAGTCCCCGGGACCCCTGTCCTCTACGAGCAGTACTTC,CASSLVPGTPVLYEQYF
TRBJ2-7,-,TRBV28,-,TGTGCCAGCAGACTAAGCGGGTCTGGTTACGAGCAGTACTTC,CASRLSGSGYEQYF
TRBJ1-1,-,TRBV7-3,-,TGTGCCAGCAGCTTAACCAGGAACACTGAAGCTTTCTTT,CASSLTRNTEAFF
TRBJ2-2,few,TRBV9,-,TGTGCCAGCAGCGCACACGGGACATTGAACACCGGGGAGCTGTTTTTT,CASSAHGTLNTGELFF
TRBJ2-5,once,TRBV10-3,TRBD2,TGTGCCATCAACAATCTGGCTAGCGGGGGGCAAGAGACCCAGTACTTC,CAINNLASGGQETQYF
TRBJ1-5,once,TRBV27,-,TGTGCCAGCAGTGAGGTCCCCAATCAGCCCCAGCATTTT,CASSEVPNQPQHF
TRBJ2-1,-,TRBV3-1/TRBV3-2,TRBD2,TGTGCCAGCAGCCTTAGCGGGAGGGCCGGCAATGAGCAGTTCTTC,CASSLSGRAGNEQFF
TRBJ2-5,-,TRBV2,TRBD1,TGTGCCAGCACCGGTGTCTTGGGACAGGAGACATCGATTAAGACCCAGTACTTC,CASTGVLGQETSIKTQYF
TRBJ2-2,-,TRBV6-4,-,TGTGCCAGCAGTGACGGTGGGGGCACCGGGGAGCTGTTTTTT,CASSDGGGTGELFF
TRBJ2-6,-,TRBV5-4,TRBD1,TGTGCCAGCAGCACGCCGACAGGGGGATTAGCGTCTGGGGCCAACGTCCTGACTTTC,CASSTPTGGLASGANVLTF
TRBJ2-7,-,TRBV7-2,-,TGTGCCAGCTGGCCGGGACACCGATCCTACGAGCAGTACTTC,CASWPGHRSYEQYF
TRBJ2-7,-,TRBV23-1,TRBD1,TGCGCCAGCAGTCAATCCGCGACAGGGGGCAGCCACGAGCAGTACTTC,CASSQSATGGSHEQYF
TRBJ2-2,-,TRBV5-1,-,TGCGCCAGCAGCGTAAACAGGGACGCAGGGTCCGGGGAGCTGTTTTTT,CASSVNRDAGSGELFF
TRBJ2-1,-,TRBV6-6,-,TGTGCCACCCAGCAAGCGCAGAGCTCCTACAATGAGCAGTTCTTC,CATQQAQSSYNEQFF
TRBJ2-5,-,TRBV6-1,TRBD2,TGTGCCAGCAGTGCTGGGACTAGCGGGAGCTTAAAGACCCAGTACTTC,CASSAGTSGSLKTQYF
TRBJ2-1,-,TRBV19,TRBD2,TGTGCCAGTATTGCAACTAGCGGGAGTTACAATGAGCAGTTCTTC,CASIATSGSYNEQFF
TRBJ2-3,once,TRBV4-1,TRBD2,TGCGCCAGCAGCCCACGGCCAGCGGGAGATTCTGGTACGCAGTATTTT,CASSPRPAGDSGTQYF
TRBJ1-3,-,TRBV11-2,-,TGTGCCAGCAGCCTACAGGGAAACTCTGGAAACACCATATATTTT,CASSLQGNSGNTIYF
TRBJ1-2,-,TRBV7-9,TRBD1,TGTGCCAGCAGCTTAGCAGGGGGCACAGGAAAGGATGGCTACACCTTC,CASSLAGGTGKDGYTF
TRBJ2-1,few,TRBV10-3,TRBD1,TGTGCCAAAAGCCCGGGACAGGGTAGTGAGCAGTTCTTC,CAKSPGQGSEQFF
TRBJ2-1,-,TRBV9,-,TGTGCCAGCAGCGTGGGGGCTAGAGGGGCAATATCTGAGCAGTTCTTC,CASSVGARGAISEQFF
TRBJ2-7,-,TRBV4-3,TRBD1,TGCGCCAGCGGGAACAGGGGCGCTTCCGAGCAGTACTTC,CASGNRGASEQYF
TRBJ2-1,-,TRBV25-1,-,TGTGCCAGCAGTGATGGAGGGGGGCCCTACAATGAGCAGTTCTTC,CASSDGGGPYNEQFF
TRBJ2-1,-,TRBV30,TRBD1,TGTGCCTGGAGTGTCGAGGGACAGCAGTACAATGAGCAGTTCTTC,CAWSVEGQQYNEQFF
TRBJ2-2,few,TRBV4-1,TRBD2,TGCGCCAGCAGCCTCAGCGGGAGTTGGACCGGGGAGCTGTTTTTT,CASSLSGSWTGELFF
TRBJ1-5,few,TRBV9,TRBD1,TGTGCCAGCAGCGTCCTCCGGGACAGGGAGAGCAATCAGCCCCAGCATTTT,CASSVLRDRESNQPQHF
TRBJ2-5,once,TRBV3-1/TRBV3-2,-,TGTGCCAGCAGCCCGTTTGGTAGGGGCGGGCTAAAAGAGACCCAGTACTTC,CASSPFGRGGLKETQYF
TRBJ1-1,-,TRBV29-1,-,TGCAGCGCCGGACAGAACGTGAACACTGAAGCTTTCTTT,CSAGQNVNTEAFF
TRBJ2-1,-,TRBV6-4,-,TGTGCCACCTCAGGGACCCTCTTGGGTGAGCAGTTCTTC,CATSGTLLGEQFF
TRBJ2-3,-,TRBV5-6,TRBD1,TGTGCCAGCAGCCACGGCCGAGGGACAGGGCTTTCCACAGATACGCAGTATTTT,CASSHGRGTGLSTDTQYF